Below are 12 T cell receptor beta chains sequenced from a single sample in a study of cytomegalovirus exposure and HLA in healthy donors. The PCR had 60 Vbeta and 13 Jbeta primers. Here immunoSEQ multiplex PCR was the method, and the copy in TCRdb shows in-frame clones only, minus some. The table shows 150,000 to 200,000 clones, with 75% to 90% occurring only once. Sequencing input: PBMCs. The receptors shown here come from a man in his late teens or twenties in good health and CMV-seropositive.

The chain combines TRBV7-6 with TRBJ1-1; D gene unclear. The CDR3 spans 13 residues. Trimming cost V 5 bases and J 4 bases, with 11 bases left between them. Per the germline V gene, CDR1 is SGHVS and CDR2 is FNYEAQ. The CDR3 here is CASSPAAGTEAFF. The CDR3 region has the DNA TGTGCCAGCAGCCCCGCCGCGGGCACTGAAGCTTTCTTT.

This chain uses TRBV6-1 with TRBJ1-5, with 10 bases matching TRBD1. The CDR3 loop spans 14 amino acids. V was pared by 5 bases and J by 4 bases, with 2 bases of the junction left unmatched. Germline V gene data show CDR1 as MNHNS and CDR2 as SASEGT. CDR3 sequence: CASSLDRGNQPQHF. CDR3 coding DNA: TGTGCCAGCAGTCTGGACAGGGGGAATCAGCCCCAGCATTTT.

The V and J genes are TRBV14 and TRBJ2-5; 8 bases agree with TRBD1. This CDR3 is built from 14 residues. The germline V gene has CDR1 SGHDN and CDR2 FVKESK. Unmatched junction bases numbered 6, after V lost 5 bases and J lost 4 bases. As DNA, the CDR3 is TGTGCCAGCAGCGCGAAACAGGGGGGAGAGACCCAGTACTTC. Its protein is CASSAKQGGETQYF. The full variable domain, its missing parts supplied by reference TRBV14 and TRBJ2-5, is EAGVTQFPSHSVIEKGQTVTLRCDPISGHDNLYWYRRVMGKEIKFLLHFVKESKQDESGMPNNRFLAERTGGTYSTLKVQPAELEDSGVYFCASSAKQGGETQYFGPGTRLLVL.

This clone was recorded a few times. The V call is TRBV5-1, the J call TRBJ1-5; D is unresolved. The CDR3 loop spans 13 amino acids. With 4 bases removed from V and 0 bases from J, the gap between germline ends came to 5 bases. From germline, CDR1 is SGHRS and CDR2 YFSETQ. CDR3 sequence reads: CASSTTSNQPQHF. DNA of the CDR3: TGCGCCAGCAGCACTACTAGCAATCAGCCCCAGCATTTT.

V and J are TRBV5-1 and TRBJ2-1, with 8 bases lining up with TRBD2. V lost 4 bases to trimming and J lost 4 bases; unmatched junction nucleotides: 13. Germline V gives CDR1 SGHRS, CDR2 YFSETQ. There are 17 residues in the CDR3. This CDR3 reads CASSPYLAGGQYNEQFF. The CDR3 coding sequence is TGCGCCAGCAGCCCCTATCTGGCGGGGGGTCAATACAATGAGCAGTTCTTC.

The rearrangement uses TRBV27 and TRBJ1-2; 7 nucleotides line up with TRBD1. The CDR3 spans 14 residues. CDR1 and CDR2 (germline): MNHEY, SMNVEV (reference sequence). V shed 6 bases and J 8 bases; nucleotides not matched to a gene: 12. CDR3 sequence reads: CASRPTGPGRGYTF. Written as DNA, the CDR3 is TGTGCCAGCAGGCCGACAGGGCCTGGTCGGGGCTACACCTTC.

The chain recombines TRBV29-1 with TRBJ1-5; 9 nucleotides line up with TRBD1. Germline V gene lookup returns CDR1 SQVTM and CDR2 ANQGSEA. Losses at the gene ends were 6 bases for V and 7 bases for J; bases not matched to a gene: 7. The CDR3 contains 13 residues. Here the CDR3 DNA reads TGCAGCGTATCACAGGGGGCTTCACAGCCCCAGCATTTT. Translated: CSVSQGASQPQHF.

The gene calls are TRBV15 and TRBJ2-5; D might be TRBD2 (5 bases). The J call may be incorrect, as the DNA end agrees better with TRBJ2-7. CDR1 is LNHNV, CDR2 YYDKDF, per germline (reference sequence). This CDR3 region has 13 residues. The CDR3 nucleotides read TGTGCCACCAGCAGAGGGACTTTCGACGAGCAGTACTTC. It is translated as CATSRGTFDEQYF.

The chain recombines TRBV6-1 with TRBJ2-7; 8 nucleotides agree with TRBD1. Germline assignment: CDR1 MNHNS and CDR2 SASEGT. V dropped 5 bases and J dropped 2; count of bases not matched to a gene: 8. CDR3 length equals 15 residues. The CDR3 DNA reads as TGTGCCAGCAGTCCTCGACAGGGGAGAGCCTACGAGCAGTACTTC. It is translated as CASSPRQGRAYEQYF.

This rearrangement joins TRBV5-1 to TRBJ2-3, with 9 nucleotides matching TRBD2. This CDR3 is 14 amino acids long. J was trimmed by 6 bases and V by 0 bases; bases with no gene match: 2. The germline CDR1 and CDR2 sequences are SGHRS and YFSETQ. This CDR3 is CASSLATSGDTQYF. In DNA form, the CDR3 reads TGCGCCAGCAGCTTGGCCACTAGCGGGGATACGCAGTATTTT. Full variable domain (remainder filled in from reference TRBV5-1 and TRBJ2-3): KAGVTQTPRYLIKTRGQQVTLSCSPISGHRSVSWYQQTPGQGLQFLFEYFSETQRNKGNFPGRFSGRQFSNSRSEMNVSTLELGDSALYLCASSLATSGDTQYFGPGTRLTVL.

This clone was seen a handful of times. This chain uses TRBV19 with TRBJ1-1, with a tentative D call TRBD1 (5 bases). CDR3 size: 14 residues. V lost 0 bases, J lost 6 bases, and 11 bases lay in between. Germline V gene lookup returns CDR1 LNHDA and CDR2 SQIVND (reference sequence). The CDR3 spells CASSIEGGDPEAFF. DNA of the CDR3: TGTGCCAGTAGTATAGAGGGCGGGGACCCTGAAGCTTTCTTT.

This chain links TRBV14 with TRBJ1-2; D ambiguous. In germline, CDR1 is SGHDN, CDR2 FVKESK. V lost 4 bases to trimming and J lost 7 bases, with 16 bases between them. The CDR3 extends over 14 amino acids. The CDR3: CASSLQPNTGGYTF. CDR3 DNA sequence: TGTGCCAGCAGCCTTCAACCAAACACGGGTGGCTACACCTTC.